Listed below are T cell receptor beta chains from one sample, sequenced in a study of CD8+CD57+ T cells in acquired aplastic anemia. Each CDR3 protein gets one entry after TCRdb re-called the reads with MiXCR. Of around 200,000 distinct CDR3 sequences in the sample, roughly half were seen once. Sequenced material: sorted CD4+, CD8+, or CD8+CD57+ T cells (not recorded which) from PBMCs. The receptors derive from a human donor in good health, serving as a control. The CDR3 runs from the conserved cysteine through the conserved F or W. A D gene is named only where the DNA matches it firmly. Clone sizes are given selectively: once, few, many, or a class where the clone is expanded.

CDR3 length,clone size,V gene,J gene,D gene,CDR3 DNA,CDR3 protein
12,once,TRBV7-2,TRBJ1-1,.,TGTGCCAGCAGCTTAGACACCATTGAAGCTTTCTTT,CASSLDTIEAFF
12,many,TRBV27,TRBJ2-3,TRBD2,TGTGCCAGCAGTTATCGCGGGGGGCCGCAGTATTTT,CASSYRGGPQYF
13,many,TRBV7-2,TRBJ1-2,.,TGTGCCAGCAGCTTAGAGTCTCGGGGCGGCTACACCTTC,CASSLESRGGYTF
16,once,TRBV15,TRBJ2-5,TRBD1,TGTGCCACCAGCCGCTCAGACGGACAGGGGAGAGAGACCCAGTACTTC,CATSRSDGQGRETQYF
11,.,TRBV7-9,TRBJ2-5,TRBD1,TGTGCCAGCAGCCAGGGGGCGGCTCAGTACTTC,CASSQGAAQYF
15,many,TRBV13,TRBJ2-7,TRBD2,TGTGCCAGCAGCCCAGGACTAGCGGGGGACTACGAGCAGTACTTC,CASSPGLAGDYEQYF
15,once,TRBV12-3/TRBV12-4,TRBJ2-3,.,TGTGCCAGCAGTGACGAGGCAGGTAGCACAGATACGCAGTATTTT,CASSDEAGSTDTQYF
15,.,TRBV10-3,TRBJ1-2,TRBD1,TGTGCCATCAGTGAGGCCGGACAGGGCAACTATGGCTACACCTTC,CAISEAGQGNYGYTF
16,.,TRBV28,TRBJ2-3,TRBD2,TGTGCCAGCAGTTCCCCTAGCGGGGGTCGGACAGATACGCAGTATTTT,CASSSPSGGRTDTQYF
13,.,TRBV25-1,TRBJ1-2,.,TGTGCCAGCAGTGATCCTTGGGACTATGGCTACACCTTC,CASSDPWDYGYTF
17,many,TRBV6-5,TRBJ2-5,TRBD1,TGTGCCAGCAGTTACGTAAACAGGGGGCGCGGGCAAGAGACCCAGTACTTC,CASSYVNRGRGQETQYF
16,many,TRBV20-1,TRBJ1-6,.,TGCAGTGCTAGAGCCAGGGAGGCATCCTATAATTCACCCCTCCACTTT,CSARAREASYNSPLHF
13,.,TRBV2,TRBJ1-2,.,TGTGCCATCAGTGAGGATACCGAAGATGGCTACACCTTC,CAISEDTEDGYTF
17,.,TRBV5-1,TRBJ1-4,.,TGCGCCAGCAGCCCCAAGATCTTACCGGGAATAAATGAAAAACTGTTTTTT,CASSPKILPGINEKLFF
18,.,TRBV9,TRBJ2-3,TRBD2,TGTGCCAGCAGCCACCGGACTACCGGGGGGGCGGGTCTGAATACGCAGTATTTT,CASSHRTTGGAGLNTQYF
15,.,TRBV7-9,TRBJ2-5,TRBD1,TGTGCCAGCAGTCCCTCCCGGGACAGGGAAGAGACCCAGTACTTC,CASSPSRDREETQYF
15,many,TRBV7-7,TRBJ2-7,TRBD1,TGTGCTAGCAGCCCCGGGACAGCGTTCTCCTACGAGCAGTACTTC,CASSPGTAFSYEQYF
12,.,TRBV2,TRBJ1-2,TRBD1,TGTGCCAGCAGGCTCACAGGGGTTGGCTACACCTTC,CASRLTGVGYTF
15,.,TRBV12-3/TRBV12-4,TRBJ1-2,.,TGTGCCAGCAGTTTCGGGACCGGAGATAACTATGGCTACACCTTC,CASSFGTGDNYGYTF
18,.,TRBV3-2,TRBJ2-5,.,TGTGCCAGCAGCCAAGACATGGAGGGGCTTGGAGGAGTCGAGACCCAGTACTTC,CASSQDMEGLGGVETQYF
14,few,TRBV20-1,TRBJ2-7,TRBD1,TGCAGTGCGCCGGGACAGGGGCGGTCGTACGAGCAGTACTTC,CSAPGQGRSYEQYF
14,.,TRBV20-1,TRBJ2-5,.,TGCAGTGCTAGAGTTCCCAGCGTAAGGGAGACCCAGTACTTC,CSARVPSVRETQYF
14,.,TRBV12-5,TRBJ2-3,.,TGTGCCAGCAGTCACGGGGGGCAAACAGATACGCAGTATTTT,CASSHGGQTDTQYF
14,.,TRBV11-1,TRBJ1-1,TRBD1,TGTGCCAGCAGCCCAAGGACAGGCCTCACTGAAGCTTTCTTT,CASSPRTGLTEAFF
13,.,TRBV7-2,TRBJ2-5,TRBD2,TGTGCTAGCAGCCTAGCGGGGGGGGAGACCCAGTACTTC,CASSLAGGETQYF
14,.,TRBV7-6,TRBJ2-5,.,TGTGCCAGCAGCCCTGACAGGAGAGAGGAGACCCAGTACTTC,CASSPDRREETQYF
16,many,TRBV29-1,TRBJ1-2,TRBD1,TGCAGCATTCCCCCACAGGGGTCGAATGCTAACTATGGCTACACCTTC,CSIPPQGSNANYGYTF
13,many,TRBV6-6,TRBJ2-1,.,TGTGCCAGCAGACCCGGACAGTGGAATGAGCAGTTCTTC,CASRPGQWNEQFF
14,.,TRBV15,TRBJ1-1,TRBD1,TGTGCCAGCAGCCCGCGGACAGGGGGCAGTGAAGCTTTCTTT,CASSPRTGGSEAFF
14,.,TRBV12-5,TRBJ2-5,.,TGTGCTAGTGGTTTAGGGACGGTCAAAGAGACCCAGTACTTC,CASGLGTVKETQYF
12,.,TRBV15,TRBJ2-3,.,TGTGCCACCAGCCCGGCTACAGATACGCAGTATTTT,CATSPATDTQYF
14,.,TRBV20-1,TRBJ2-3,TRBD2,TGCAGTGCTAAGTTAGCGGGGGGTGCAGATACGCAGTATTTT,CSAKLAGGADTQYF
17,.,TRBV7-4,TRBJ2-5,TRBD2,TGTGCCAGCAGCGTAGACCTGGGACTAGCAGGCCAAGAGACCCAGTACTTC,CASSVDLGLAGQETQYF
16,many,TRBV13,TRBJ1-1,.,TGTGCCAGCAGCTTAGCCCAGGGGCGAGGTGGAACTGAAGCTTTCTTT,CASSLAQGRGGTEAFF
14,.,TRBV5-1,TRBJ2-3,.,TGCGCCAGCAGTTCCGGGGCGAACACAGATACGCAGTATTTT,CASSSGANTDTQYF
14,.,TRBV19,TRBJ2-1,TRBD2,TGTGCCAGTAGGCTAGCGGGGGTCTCACATGAGCAGTTCTTC,CASRLAGVSHEQFF
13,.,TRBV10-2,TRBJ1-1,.,TGCGCCAGCAGATGGGGTTGCGGCACTGAAGCTTTCTTT,CASRWGCGTEAFF
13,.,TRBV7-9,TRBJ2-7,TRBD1,TGTGCTAGCAGGACAGGGGGCTCCTACGAGCAGTACTTC,CASRTGGSYEQYF
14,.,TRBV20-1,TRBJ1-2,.,TGCAGTGCTAGTCTCGGCCAAGACATTTCTGGCTACACCTTC,CSASLGQDISGYTF
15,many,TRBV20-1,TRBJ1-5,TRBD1,TGCAGTGCTAGAGGAAGTACAGGGGGCAATCAGCCCCAGCATTTT,CSARGSTGGNQPQHF
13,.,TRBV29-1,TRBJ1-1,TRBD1,TGCAGAGAACCGGGACAGGGGGACACTGAAGCTTTCTTT,CREPGQGDTEAFF
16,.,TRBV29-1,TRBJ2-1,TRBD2,TGCAGCGTTGCACCGACTAGCGGGGGCTCCTACAATGAGCAGTTCTTC,CSVAPTSGGSYNEQFF
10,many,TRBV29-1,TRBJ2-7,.,TGCAGCGTCGGCGCTGACGAGCAGTACTTC,CSVGADEQYF
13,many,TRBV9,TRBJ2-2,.,TGTGCCAGCAGGAACGGACCTACCGGGGAGCTGTTTTTT,CASRNGPTGELFF
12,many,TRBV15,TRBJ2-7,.,TGTGCCACCGCCCAGGGGGGGTACGAGCAGTACTTC,CATAQGGYEQYF
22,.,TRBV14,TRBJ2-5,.,TGTGCCAGCAGCCAATTCATCGGGAGCGGGACAGGCCTCACCAAGTACCAAGAGACCCTGTACTTC,CASSQFIGSGTGLTKYQETLYF
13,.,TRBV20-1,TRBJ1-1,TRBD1,TGCAGCCCCCGGGGGACAGGGGGCACTGAAGCTTTCTTT,CSPRGTGGTEAFF
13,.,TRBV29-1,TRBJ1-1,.,TGCAGCGTTGAAGTGTTGGAGAACACTGAAGCTTTCTTC,CSVEVLENTEAFF
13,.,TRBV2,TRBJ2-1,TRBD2,TGTGCCAGCGGACTAGGTGTAAGCAATGAGCAGTTCTTC,CASGLGVSNEQFF
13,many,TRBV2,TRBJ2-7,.,TGTGCCAGCAGTGAAATGGGGGCAGGGGAGCAGTACTTC,CASSEMGAGEQYF
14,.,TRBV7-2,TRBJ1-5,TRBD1,TGTGCCAGCAGCATAAGACAGGGGGATCAGCCCCAGCATTTT,CASSIRQGDQPQHF
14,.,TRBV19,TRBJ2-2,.,TGTGCCAGTAGTGACAGACCGAACACCGGGGAGCTGTTTTTT,CASSDRPNTGELFF
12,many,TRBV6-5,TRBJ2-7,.,TGTGCCAGCAGTGGCCCAGGACGCCCGCAGTACTTC,CASSGPGRPQYF
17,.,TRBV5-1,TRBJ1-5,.,TGCGCCAGCAGCACCCTGGCCCGACAGGATAGCAATCAGCCCCAGCATTTT,CASSTLARQDSNQPQHF
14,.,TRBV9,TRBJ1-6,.,TGTGCCAGCAGCGGGGAGGCAGGGAATTCACCCCTCCACTTT,CASSGEAGNSPLHF
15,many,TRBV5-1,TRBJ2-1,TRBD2,TGCGCCAGCAGCAGGGGACTAGCACCTTACAATGAGCAGTTCTTC,CASSRGLAPYNEQFF
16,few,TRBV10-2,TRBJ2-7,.,TGCGCCAGCAGTGAAACTCAGGGAATCTGGCCCTACGAGCAGTACTTC,CASSETQGIWPYEQYF